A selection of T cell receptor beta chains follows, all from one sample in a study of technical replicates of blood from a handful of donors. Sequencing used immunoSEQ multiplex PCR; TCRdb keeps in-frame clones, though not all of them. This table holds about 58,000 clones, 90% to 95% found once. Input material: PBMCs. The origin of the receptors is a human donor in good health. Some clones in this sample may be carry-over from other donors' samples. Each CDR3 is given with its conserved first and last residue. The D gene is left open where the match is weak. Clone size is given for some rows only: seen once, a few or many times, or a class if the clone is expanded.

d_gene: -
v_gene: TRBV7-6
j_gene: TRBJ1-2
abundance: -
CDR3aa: CASSRTPGRPYYGYGYTF
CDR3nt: TGTGCCAGCAGCCGAACTCCCGGGAGGCCGTACTATGGCTATGGCTACACCTTC

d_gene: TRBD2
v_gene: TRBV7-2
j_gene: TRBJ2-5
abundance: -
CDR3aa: CASSRGLAGTQETQYF
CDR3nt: TGTGCCAGCAGCCGTGGACTAGCGGGAACCCAAGAGACCCAGTACTTC

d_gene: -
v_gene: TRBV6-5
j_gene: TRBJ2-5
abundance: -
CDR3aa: CASSLYREETQYF
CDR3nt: TGTGCCAGCAGTCTATACAGAGAAGAGACCCAGTACTTC

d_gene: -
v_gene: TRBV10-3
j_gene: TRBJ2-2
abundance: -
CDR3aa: CAISAEGELFF
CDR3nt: TGTGCCATCAGTGCGGAGGGGGAGCTGTTTTTT

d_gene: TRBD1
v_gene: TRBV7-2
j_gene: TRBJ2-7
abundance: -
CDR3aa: CASSQRGQGAYEQYF
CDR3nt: TGTGCCAGCAGCCAACGAGGACAGGGAGCCTACGAGCAGTACTTC

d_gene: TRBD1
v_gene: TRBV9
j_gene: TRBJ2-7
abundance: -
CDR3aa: CASSPGGQGIHEQYF
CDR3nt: TGTGCCAGCAGCCCAGGGGGACAGGGGATACACGAGCAGTACTTC

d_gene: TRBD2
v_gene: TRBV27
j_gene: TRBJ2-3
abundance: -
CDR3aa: CASSFIAGVGTDTQYF
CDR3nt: TGTGCCAGCAGTTTCATAGCGGGGGTGGGCACAGATACGCAGTATTTT

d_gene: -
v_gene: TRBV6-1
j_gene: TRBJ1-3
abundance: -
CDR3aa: CASSPLHSSGNTIYF
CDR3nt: TGTGCCAGCAGCCCCTTACACAGCTCTGGAAACACCATATATTTT

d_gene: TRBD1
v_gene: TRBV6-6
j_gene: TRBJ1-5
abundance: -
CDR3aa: CASSYTGVFQPQHF
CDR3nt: TGTGCCAGCAGTTACACAGGGGTATTCCAGCCCCAGCATTTT

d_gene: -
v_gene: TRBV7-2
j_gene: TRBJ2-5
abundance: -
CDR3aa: CASSPGGVRGVETQYF
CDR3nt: TGTGCCAGCAGTCCGGGCGGCGTTAGGGGTGTGGAGACCCAGTACTTC

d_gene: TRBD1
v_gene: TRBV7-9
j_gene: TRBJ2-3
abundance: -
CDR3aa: CASSSGTGAVDTQYF
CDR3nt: TGTGCCAGCAGTTCCGGGACAGGGGCTGTAGATACGCAGTATTTT

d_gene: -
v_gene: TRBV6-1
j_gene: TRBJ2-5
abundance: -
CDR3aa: CATTAYGQQETQYF
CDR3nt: TGTGCCACCACCGCGTACGGACAGCAAGAGACCCAGTACTTC

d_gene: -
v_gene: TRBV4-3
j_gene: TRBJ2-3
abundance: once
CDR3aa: CASSQAQGGNTDTQYF
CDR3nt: TGCGCCAGCAGCCAAGCGCAGGGAGGAAACACAGATACGCAGTATTTT

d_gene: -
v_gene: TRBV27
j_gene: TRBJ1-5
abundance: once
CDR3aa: CASNRAGGHQPQHF
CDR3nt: TGTGCCAGCAACCGGGCCGGGGGGCATCAGCCCCAGCATTTT

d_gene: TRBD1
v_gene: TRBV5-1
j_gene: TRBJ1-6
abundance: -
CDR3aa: CASTSGGSYNSPLHF
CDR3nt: TGCGCCAGCACCTCAGGGGGGTCCTATAATTCACCCCTCCACTTT

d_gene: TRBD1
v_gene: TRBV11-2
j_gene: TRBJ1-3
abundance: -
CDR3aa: CASSLRQGGNTIYF
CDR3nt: TGTGCCAGCAGCCTTAGACAGGGTGGAAACACCATATATTTT

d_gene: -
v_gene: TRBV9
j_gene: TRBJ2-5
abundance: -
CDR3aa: CASSPNEETQYF
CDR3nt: TGTGCCAGCAGCCCCAATGAAGAGACCCAGTACTTC

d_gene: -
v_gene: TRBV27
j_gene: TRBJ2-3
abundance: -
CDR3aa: CASSPKQGFGDTQYF
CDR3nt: TGTGCCAGCAGTCCCAAACAGGGTTTCGGAGATACGCAGTATTTT

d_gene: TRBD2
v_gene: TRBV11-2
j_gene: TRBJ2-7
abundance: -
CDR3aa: CASSGLAGAKRTEQYF
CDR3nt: TGTGCCAGCAGCGGGCTAGCGGGAGCGAAACGGACCGAGCAGTACTTC